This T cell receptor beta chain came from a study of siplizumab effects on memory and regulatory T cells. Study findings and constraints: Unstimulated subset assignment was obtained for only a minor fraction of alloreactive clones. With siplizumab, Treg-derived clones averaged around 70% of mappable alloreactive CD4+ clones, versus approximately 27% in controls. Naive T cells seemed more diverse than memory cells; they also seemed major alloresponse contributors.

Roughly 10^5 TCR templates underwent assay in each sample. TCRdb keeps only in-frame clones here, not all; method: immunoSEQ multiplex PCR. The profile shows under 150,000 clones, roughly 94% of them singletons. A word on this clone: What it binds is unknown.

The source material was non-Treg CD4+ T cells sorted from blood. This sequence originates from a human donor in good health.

This CDR3 is CASSPSGSGYNEQFF. Written as DNA, the CDR3 is TGTGCCAGCAGCCCCAGCGGGTCGGGCTACAATGAGCAGTTCTTC. The chain is built from TRBV11-3 and TRBJ2-1; a weak D match, TRBD2 (6 bases). From germline, CDR1 is SGHNT and CDR2 YENEEA. The V and J ends lost 5 bases and 3 bases respectively, with 14 bases between them. CDR3 length: 15 residues.